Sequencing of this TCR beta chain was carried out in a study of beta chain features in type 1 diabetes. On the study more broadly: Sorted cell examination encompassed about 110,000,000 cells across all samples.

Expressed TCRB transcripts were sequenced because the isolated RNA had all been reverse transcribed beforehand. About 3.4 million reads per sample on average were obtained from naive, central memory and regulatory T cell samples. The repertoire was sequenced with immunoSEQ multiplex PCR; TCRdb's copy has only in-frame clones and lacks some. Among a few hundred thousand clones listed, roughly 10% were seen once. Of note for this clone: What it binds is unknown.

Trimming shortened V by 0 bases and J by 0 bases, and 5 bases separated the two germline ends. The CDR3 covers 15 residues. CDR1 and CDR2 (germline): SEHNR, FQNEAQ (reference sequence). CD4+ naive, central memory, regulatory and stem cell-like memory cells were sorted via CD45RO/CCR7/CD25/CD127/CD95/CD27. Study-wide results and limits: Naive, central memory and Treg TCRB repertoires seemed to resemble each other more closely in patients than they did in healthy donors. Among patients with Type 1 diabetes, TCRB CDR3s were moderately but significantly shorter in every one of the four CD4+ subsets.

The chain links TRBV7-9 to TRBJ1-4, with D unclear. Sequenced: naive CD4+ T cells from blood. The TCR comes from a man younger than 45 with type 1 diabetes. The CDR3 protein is CASSLASATNEKLFF. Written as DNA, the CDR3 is TGTGCCAGCAGCTTAGCGTCCGCAACTAATGAAAAACTGTTTTTT.